The source of this T cell receptor (beta chain) is a study of blood T cell repertoires in COVID-19. TCRdb's copy holds only in-frame clones and misses some; the assay was immunoSEQ multiplex PCR. Altogether approximately 210,000 clones are present, roughly nine tenths being singletons, with the ten largest covering about 0.81%. This clone has only a few counts. This sample also contains other DNA sequences that code for the same CDR3. The CDR3 runs to 13 residues. V lost 6 bases to trimming and J lost 5 bases; unmatched junction nucleotides: 5. Germline-derived CDR1 and CDR2 are MNHEY and SVGAGI. V is TRBV6-5 and J is TRBJ2-5, with 8 bases identical to TRBD1. The sample consisted of peripheral blood. The source is a woman in her seventies with acute or convalescent COVID-19. This chain's CDR3 is CASRVTGVETQYF. The CDR3 bases are TGTGCCAGCAGGGTGACAGGGGTCGAGACCCAGTACTTC.